This TCR beta chain was identified during a study of blood T cell repertoires in COVID-19. Study-wide context: Both acute and convalescent COVID-19 samples were obtained from the United States, Italy and Spain. PBMCs, B-cell-depleted T cells, or T cells were the source of the cDNA or gDNA that made up the material.

The CDR3 extends over 14 amino acids. Unmatched junction bases numbered 0, after V lost 0 bases and J lost 3 bases. CDR1 and CDR2 (germline): SGHRS, YFSETQ. As originally analysed: Counts of nucleated cells, estimated from reference gene primer amplification, were obtained. The method was immunoSEQ multiplex PCR; TCRdb's version includes in-frame clones alone and lacks a portion of them. V and J calls and clone size come straight from that table; D and trimming were deduced from the DNA. The sample comprises under 200,000 clones, roughly 80% of which are singletons, and roughly 3.1% rests with the top ten.

The clonotype comes from a man between 70 and 80 years old with acute or convalescent COVID-19. Sequences were obtained from peripheral blood. This chain connects TRBV5-1 to TRBJ2-5, with 9 nucleotides matching TRBD2. CDR3 in amino acids: CASSLGGREETQYF. CDR3 sequence (DNA): TGCGCCAGCAGCTTGGGCGGGAGGGAAGAGACCCAGTACTTC.